The clone carrying this TCR beta chain was seen a few times. Its antigen is not known. Isolated RNA was reverse transcribed in full, so expressed TCRB transcripts were sequenced. Produced via immunoSEQ multiplex PCR; TCRdb's table is partial and in-frame only. This table holds 150,000 to 180,000 clones, under 13% found once. This CDR3 is built from 16 residues. CDR1 MDHEN and CDR2 SYDVKM come from the germline V gene. The junction had 3 bases not matched to a gene; V was cut back by 2 bases and J by 2 bases. The sample comes from a study of beta chain features in type 1 diabetes. Study-level results: PCR might favor shorter templates, equally in patients and controls. Among all four CD4+ subsets, Type 1 diabetes patients had TCRB CDR3s that were moderately but significantly shorter.

The source of this sequence is a man under 40 with type 1 diabetes. This sequence joins TRBV28 and TRBJ2-7, with 13 bases identical to TRBD2. Sequenced input: central memory CD4+ T cells from blood. CDR3 in amino acids: CASSLLGTSGAYEQYF. Here the CDR3 DNA reads TGTGCCAGCAGTTTACTGGGGACTAGCGGGGCCTACGAGCAGTACTTC.